These 14 T cell receptor beta chains were sequenced from one sample in a study of early T cells in non-severe SARS-CoV-2 infection. TCRdb fed the 5' RACE reads into MiXCR, producing one record per CDR3 protein. The top ten clones hold approximately 2.6% of a sample with about 77,000 distinct CDR3 sequences, about a sixth of them seen once. The specimen was whole blood. The receptor source for this set is an adult who was a healthcare worker with PCR-confirmed SARS-CoV-2 infection or an uninfected control (not recorded which).

The table lists this clonotype with a few counts. V and J are TRBV2 and TRBJ1-2; D may be TRBD1 (6 bases). This CDR3 is built from 14 residues. Germline assignment: CDR1 SNHLY and CDR2 FYNNEI. V lost 7 bases and J 4 bases, leaving 16 bases between the germline ends. The CDR3 DNA follows: TGTGCCAGCACCAGGACGGGGGGCGGCTATGGCTACACCTTC. Its translation is CASTRTGGGYGYTF.

This clonotype was recorded a few times. The rearrangement uses TRBV12-3 or TRBV12-4 and TRBJ1-5, with TRBD1 identical over 9 bases. With 3 bases clipped from V and 2 bases from J, the junction kept 5 bases outside the gene matches. The CDR3 is made up of 16 amino acids. CDR3 sequence: CASSFGGQGRNQPQHF. The CDR3 DNA sequence: TGTGCCAGCAGTTTCGGGGGACAGGGCCGCAATCAGCCCCAGCATTTT.

The V and J genes are TRBV2 and TRBJ2-2; D is undetermined. Germline-derived CDR1 and CDR2 are SNHLY and FYNNEI. Trimming took off 3 bases at V and 6 bases at J, with 11 bases between the two ends. The CDR3 consists of 14 residues. CDR3: CASSEHWVSGELFF. DNA for the CDR3: TGTGCCAGCAGTGAGCACTGGGTATCCGGGGAGCTGTTTTTT.

The chain recombines TRBV10-1 with TRBJ2-3; TRBD2 agrees at 7 bases. This CDR3 comprises 16 residues. Germline assignment: CDR1 WNHNN and CDR2 SYGVQD (reference sequence). V lost 4 bases to trimming and J lost 2 bases; unmatched junction nucleotides: 9. As DNA, the CDR3 is TGCGCCAGCAGTGTAAAAAGTGGGAGGGCCACAGATACGCAGTATTTT. Translation: CASSVKSGRATDTQYF.

The chain combines TRBV3-1 with TRBJ2-3, with a weak D call TRBD2 (5 bases). V lost 3 bases, J lost 8 bases, and 12 bases lay in between. The CDR3 runs to 13 residues. The germline V gene has CDR1 LGHDT and CDR2 YNNKEL (reference sequence). The CDR3 protein is CASSHRTPGTQYF. Written as DNA, the CDR3 is TGTGCCAGCAGCCATCGGACTCCGGGTACGCAGTATTTT.

In this sample, this clonotype turned up once. This chain uses TRBV28 with TRBJ1-4; no firm D call. Germline V lookup: CDR1 MDHEN, CDR2 SYDVKM. The germline V and J ends were trimmed by 5 bases and 15 bases, with 22 bases remaining between them. The CDR3 has 14 amino acids. This CDR3 reads CASSAQRTLKEMFF. The CDR3 DNA is TGTGCCAGCAGTGCACAGCGAACCCTAAAAGAGATGTTTTTT.

This clonotype was picked up a small number of times. One end of the junction does not line up with germline, which may come from a read error. The chain couples TRBV3-1 to TRBJ1-2; 7 bases fit TRBD1. The CDR3 is 16 amino acids. Germline loops: CDR1 LGHDT, CDR2 YNNKEL (reference sequence). Here the CDR3 reads CASNQVPGQGVYGYTF. Here the CDR3 DNA reads TGTGCCAGCAACCAAGTCCCCGGGCAGGGGGTCTATGGCTACACCTTC.

This clonotype has more than one count but fewer than ten. The chain couples TRBV20-1 to TRBJ2-7; 10 positions agree with TRBD2. CDR3 length: 13 residues. Germline values: CDR1 DFQATT, CDR2 SNEGSKA (reference sequence). With 6 bases clipped from V and 2 bases from J, the junction kept 4 bases outside the gene matches. CDR3 sequence (DNA): TGCAGTGCCGGGACTAGCGCCGCCTACGAGCAGTACTTC. Its protein is CSAGTSAAYEQYF.

V gene TRBV20-1 combines with J gene TRBJ1-1, with D possibly matching TRBD1 (6 bases). This CDR3 contains 15 residues. Germline CDR1 reads DFQATT; CDR2 reads SNEGSKA (reference sequence). V lost 3 bases and J 3 bases, leaving 17 bases between the germline ends. The CDR3 nucleotides are TGCAGTGCTAGCCGCACCACAGGGAAGTACACTGAAGCTTTCTTT. It is translated as CSASRTTGKYTEAFF.

This clonotype has only a few counts. The rearrangement joins TRBV18 to TRBJ2-3; 10 bases line up with TRBD2. There are 18 residues in the CDR3. The ends lost 2 bases at V and 3 bases at J; junction bases unmatched: 11. Germline V gene data show CDR1 as KGHSH and CDR2 as LQKENI. CDR3 nucleotide sequence: TGTGCCAGCTCACCAAGCCTACTAGCGGGGCGCGGTACAGATACGCAGTATTTT. The encoded protein is CASSPSLLAGRGTDTQYF.

This rearrangement joins TRBV15 to TRBJ2-3; 8 nucleotides line up with TRBD2. Per the germline V gene, CDR1 is LNHNV and CDR2 is YYDKDF (reference sequence). The CDR3 covers 15 residues. The V segment lost 2 bases and the J segment 1 base; nucleotides outside the gene matches: 2. Written as DNA, the CDR3 is TGTGCCACCAGCAGAAGCGGGAGAGGCACAGATACGCAGTATTTT. Encoded protein: CATSRSGRGTDTQYF.

This clonotype was counted a few times. The gene calls are TRBV6-6 and TRBJ2-3; no clear D. Germline V lookup: CDR1 MNHNY, CDR2 SVGAGI (reference sequence). Trimming pared 2 bases from V and 0 bases from J, leaving 9 bases between. The CDR3 sequence is 15 residues long. CDR3 DNA: TGTGCCAGCAGTTACCCAGGAACTAGCACAGATACGCAGTATTTT. Protein: CASSYPGTSTDTQYF.

The chain is built from TRBV12-3 or TRBV12-4 and TRBJ2-3; the D gene is possibly TRBD2 (5 bases). V was clipped by 5 bases and J by 1 base, with 16 bases between them. The CDR3 extends over 16 amino acids. CDR3 nucleotides: TGTGCCAGCAGTCCCCCGGGGAACCCTCGCACAGATACGCAGTATTTT. This encodes CASSPPGNPRTDTQYF.

The chain joins TRBV5-5 to TRBJ1-2, with D possibly TRBD1 on 5 matching bases. Per germline, CDR1 SGHKS and CDR2 YYEKEE (reference sequence). V lost 4 bases and J 5 bases, leaving 12 bases between the germline ends. The CDR3 totals 13 residues. CDR3 in DNA: TGTGCCAGCAGCCCGGGACGGACGTATGGCTACACCTTC. Its protein is CASSPGRTYGYTF.